A selection of T cell receptor beta chains follows, all from one sample in a study of T cells expressing NK-cell markers. TCRdb re-called the 5' RACE reads and catalogs CDR3 proteins one per entry, DNA excluded. The table lists around 470,000 distinct CDR3 sequences. Sequenced input: blood T cells: a sorted CD56 or NKG2C T cell subset, CD4+ or CD8+ T cells, or bulk PBMC T cells (not recorded which). The receptor source for this set is a woman between 50 and 59 years old in good health. Each CDR3 is given with its conserved first and last residue. Each record gives: J gene, V gene, CDR3 protein.

j_gene: TRBJ2-5
v_gene: TRBV5-1
CDR3aa: CASSSPEGSGRLQETQYF

j_gene: TRBJ2-5
v_gene: TRBV23-1
CDR3aa: CASSQDQGALRETQYF

j_gene: TRBJ2-7
v_gene: TRBV6-5
CDR3aa: CASTQVTSGDYEQYF

j_gene: TRBJ2-1
v_gene: TRBV15
CDR3aa: CATSRDGKEFSEQFF

j_gene: TRBJ2-5
v_gene: TRBV6-6
CDR3aa: CASSYGPNQETQYF

j_gene: TRBJ2-3
v_gene: TRBV7-8
CDR3aa: CASSPRVRSRGERDTQYF

j_gene: TRBJ2-1
v_gene: TRBV5-1
CDR3aa: CASSLAGTPSYNEQFF

j_gene: TRBJ1-3
v_gene: TRBV4-2
CDR3aa: CASSQEKGLRNTIYF

j_gene: TRBJ1-1
v_gene: TRBV27
CDR3aa: CASSVKIGVTEAFF

j_gene: TRBJ2-1
v_gene: TRBV12-3/TRBV12-4
CDR3aa: CASKPRVYEQFF

j_gene: TRBJ1-5
v_gene: TRBV5-1
CDR3aa: CASSLGLNSNQPQHF

j_gene: TRBJ2-5
v_gene: TRBV29-1
CDR3aa: CSVTLRPRVLAQYF

j_gene: TRBJ1-1
v_gene: TRBV4-1
CDR3aa: CASSQARGLNTEAFF

j_gene: TRBJ2-2
v_gene: TRBV5-1
CDR3aa: CASSIGASSNTGELFF

j_gene: TRBJ2-1
v_gene: TRBV19
CDR3aa: CASSSGRAGEQFF

j_gene: TRBJ1-3
v_gene: TRBV11-2
CDR3aa: CASSLIGSGNTIYF

j_gene: TRBJ2-3
v_gene: TRBV20-1
CDR3aa: CSPEASAYSDTQYF

j_gene: TRBJ2-3
v_gene: TRBV7-8
CDR3aa: CASSFREEGFYTDTQYF

j_gene: TRBJ2-4
v_gene: TRBV5-1
CDR3aa: CASSVAGTLAIQYF

j_gene: TRBJ2-3
v_gene: TRBV5-6
CDR3aa: CASSLAGLSTDTQYF

j_gene: TRBJ1-6
v_gene: TRBV28
CDR3aa: CATASPGELSPLHF

j_gene: TRBJ1-4
v_gene: TRBV6-5
CDR3aa: CASSLDPNDEKLFF

j_gene: TRBJ1-4
v_gene: TRBV6-5
CDR3aa: CASSYFGGKGKLFF

j_gene: TRBJ2-1
v_gene: TRBV6-5
CDR3aa: CASSPRGALEQFF

j_gene: TRBJ1-5
v_gene: TRBV7-2
CDR3aa: CASSSQGYQPQHF

j_gene: TRBJ2-1
v_gene: TRBV6-5
CDR3aa: CASSYSFEGNEQFF

j_gene: TRBJ2-7
v_gene: TRBV29-1
CDR3aa: CSVAQAKYEQYF

j_gene: TRBJ2-1
v_gene: TRBV11-2
CDR3aa: CASSPKTTINEQFF

j_gene: TRBJ2-7
v_gene: TRBV7-2
CDR3aa: CASSSSVEQYF

j_gene: TRBJ2-7
v_gene: TRBV10-2
CDR3aa: CASSVTNEQYF

j_gene: TRBJ2-3
v_gene: TRBV5-1
CDR3aa: CASRLGVGLGGDTQYF

j_gene: TRBJ2-7
v_gene: TRBV5-1
CDR3aa: CASSQQGSSYEQYF

j_gene: TRBJ1-5
v_gene: TRBV5-1
CDR3aa: CASSLDGTSNQPQHF

j_gene: TRBJ2-1
v_gene: TRBV5-1
CDR3aa: CASSLEPSLAVRRNEQFF

j_gene: TRBJ2-3
v_gene: TRBV30
CDR3aa: CAWSGGSTRDTQYF

j_gene: TRBJ1-4
v_gene: TRBV4-1
CDR3aa: CASSQGGWEKLFF

j_gene: TRBJ1-1
v_gene: TRBV7-2
CDR3aa: CASSTRTGNTEAFF

j_gene: TRBJ2-2
v_gene: TRBV20-1
CDR3aa: CSARAVNRELFF

j_gene: TRBJ2-7
v_gene: TRBV6-5
CDR3aa: CASSPWRDGEQYF

j_gene: TRBJ2-3
v_gene: TRBV11-2
CDR3aa: CASRPGLAGGRTSTDTQYF

j_gene: TRBJ1-2
v_gene: TRBV3-1
CDR3aa: CASSQVPGGTFGYTF

j_gene: TRBJ1-4
v_gene: TRBV5-5
CDR3aa: CASSLGGGGSEKLFF

j_gene: TRBJ1-2
v_gene: TRBV12-3/TRBV12-4
CDR3aa: CASSDRGIIGGYTF

j_gene: TRBJ2-3
v_gene: TRBV20-1
CDR3aa: CSASRGAGADTQYF

j_gene: TRBJ2-6
v_gene: TRBV14
CDR3aa: CASSFQGALSGANVLTF

j_gene: TRBJ2-2
v_gene: TRBV19
CDR3aa: CASTLTSGRRNTGELFF

j_gene: TRBJ1-2
v_gene: TRBV5-1
CDR3aa: CASSSPSGGGYGYTF

j_gene: TRBJ2-5
v_gene: TRBV12-3/TRBV12-4
CDR3aa: CASSPRTRDTLYQETQYF

j_gene: TRBJ2-1
v_gene: TRBV15
CDR3aa: CATSRVSETQFF

j_gene: TRBJ2-3
v_gene: TRBV29-1
CDR3aa: CSARLANTQYF

j_gene: TRBJ2-6
v_gene: TRBV24-1
CDR3aa: CATSDRRTGANVLTF

j_gene: TRBJ1-1
v_gene: TRBV10-3
CDR3aa: CAAGQGQNTEAFF

j_gene: TRBJ2-2
v_gene: TRBV6-5
CDR3aa: CASSYGGTSTGELFF

j_gene: TRBJ2-2
v_gene: TRBV10-1
CDR3aa: CASTGRSTGELFF

j_gene: TRBJ2-7
v_gene: TRBV6-5
CDR3aa: CASTIAGGPRNEQYF

j_gene: TRBJ2-3
v_gene: TRBV7-8
CDR3aa: CASSSAATDTQYF

j_gene: TRBJ2-2
v_gene: TRBV9
CDR3aa: CASSVALGTGELFF

j_gene: TRBJ2-1
v_gene: TRBV11-2
CDR3aa: CASGFSGSYNEQFF

j_gene: TRBJ1-1
v_gene: TRBV27
CDR3aa: CASSPDRLRGTEAFF